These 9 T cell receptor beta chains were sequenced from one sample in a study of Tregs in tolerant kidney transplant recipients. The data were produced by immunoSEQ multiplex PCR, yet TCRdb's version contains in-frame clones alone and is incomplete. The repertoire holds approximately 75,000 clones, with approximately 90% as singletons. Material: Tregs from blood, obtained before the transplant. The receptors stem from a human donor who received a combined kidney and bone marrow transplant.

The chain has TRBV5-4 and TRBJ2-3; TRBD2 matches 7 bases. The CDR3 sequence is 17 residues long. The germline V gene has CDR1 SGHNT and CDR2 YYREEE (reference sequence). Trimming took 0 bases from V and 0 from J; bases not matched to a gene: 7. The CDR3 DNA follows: TGTGCCAGCAGCTTGGGGGCTAGCGGAACTAGCACAGATACGCAGTATTTT. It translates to CASSLGASGTSTDTQYF.

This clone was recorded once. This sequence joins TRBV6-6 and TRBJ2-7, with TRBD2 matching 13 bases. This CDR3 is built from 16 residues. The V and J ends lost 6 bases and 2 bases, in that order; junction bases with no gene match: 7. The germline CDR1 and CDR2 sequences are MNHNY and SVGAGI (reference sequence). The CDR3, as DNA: TGTGCCAGCAGCTCTGGGACTAGCGGGAAGGCCTACGAGCAGTACTTC. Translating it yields CASSSGTSGKAYEQYF.

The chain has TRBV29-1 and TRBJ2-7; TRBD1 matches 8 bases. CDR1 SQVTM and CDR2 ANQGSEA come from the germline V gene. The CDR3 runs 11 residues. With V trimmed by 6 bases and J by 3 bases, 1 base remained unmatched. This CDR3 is CSVGTGYEQYF. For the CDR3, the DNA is TGCAGCGTCGGGACAGGCTACGAGCAGTACTTC.

As DNA, the CDR3 is TGTGCCAGCAGTGAACTGGGGCGCGTTGGCTACACCTTC. Translation gives CASSELGRVGYTF. The rearrangement uses TRBV6-5 and TRBJ1-2; tentatively, D is TRBD1 (5 bases). Germline CDR1 and CDR2: MNHEY and SVGAGI. V was shortened by 5 bases and J by 7 bases, with 14 bases between the two germline ends. CDR3 length: 13 residues.

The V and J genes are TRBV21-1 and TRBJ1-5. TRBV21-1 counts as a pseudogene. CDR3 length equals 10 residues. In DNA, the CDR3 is TGTGCCAGCAACGATCAGCCCCAGCATTTT. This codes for CASNDQPQHF.

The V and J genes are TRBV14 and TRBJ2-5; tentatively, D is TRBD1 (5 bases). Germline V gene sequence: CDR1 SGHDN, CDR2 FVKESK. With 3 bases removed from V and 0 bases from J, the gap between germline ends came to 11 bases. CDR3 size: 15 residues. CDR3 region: CASSHIDRHQETQYF. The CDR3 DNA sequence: TGTGCCAGCAGCCATATAGACAGACACCAAGAGACCCAGTACTTC.

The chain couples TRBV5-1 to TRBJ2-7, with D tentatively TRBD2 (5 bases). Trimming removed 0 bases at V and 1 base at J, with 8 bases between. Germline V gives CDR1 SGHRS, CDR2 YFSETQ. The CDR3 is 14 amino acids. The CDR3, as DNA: TGCGCCAGCAGCTTGGCTCTAGCTTCCTACGAGCAGTACTTC. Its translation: CASSLALASYEQYF.

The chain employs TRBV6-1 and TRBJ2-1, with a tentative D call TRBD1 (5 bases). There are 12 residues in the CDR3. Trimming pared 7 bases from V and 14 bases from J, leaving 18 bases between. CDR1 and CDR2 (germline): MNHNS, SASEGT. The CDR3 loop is CASTAQDNREFF. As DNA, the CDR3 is TGTGCCAGCACGGCGCAGGACAACCGGGAGTTCTTC.

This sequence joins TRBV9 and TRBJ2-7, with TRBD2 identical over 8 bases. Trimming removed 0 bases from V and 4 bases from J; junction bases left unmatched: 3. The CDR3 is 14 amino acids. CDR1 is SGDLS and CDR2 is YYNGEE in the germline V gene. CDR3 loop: CASSVAGGPYEQYF. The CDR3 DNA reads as TGTGCCAGCAGCGTAGCGGGAGGGCCTTACGAGCAGTACTTC.